This is a list of T cell receptor beta chains from one sample in a study of technical replicates of blood from a handful of donors. Produced via immunoSEQ multiplex PCR; TCRdb's table is partial and in-frame only. The table lists approximately 100,000 clones, over 95% of them singletons. Material: T cells isolated from PBMCs. The receptors come from a human donor in good health. Each CDR3 is given with its conserved first and last residue. Each record gives: V gene, J gene, D gene, clone size, CDR3 protein, CDR3 DNA. D genes are given only for firm matches. The size of a clone is reported for some rows only, either as once, few or many, or as a class for expanded clones.

>TRBV2|TRBJ1-3|NA|NA
CASSVYGNTIYF
TGTGCCAGCAGTGTCTACGGAAACACCATATATTTT
>TRBV2|TRBJ1-4|NA|NA
CASSKEQGEKLFF
TGTGCCAGCAGTAAAGAACAGGGTGAAAAACTGTTTTTT
>TRBV16|TRBJ2-1|TRBD1|NA
CASSQSTGGYNEQFF
TGTGCCAGCAGCCAATCAACAGGGGGTTACAATGAGCAGTTCTTC
>TRBV7-9|TRBJ2-3|NA|NA
CASRLGLPADTQYF
TGTGCCAGCCGCCTAGGCCTCCCTGCGGATACGCAGTATTTT
>TRBV7-3|TRBJ2-2|NA|once
CASSPTGTGELFF
TGTGCCAGCAGCCCCACAGGGACCGGGGAGCTGTTTTTT
>TRBV19|TRBJ2-1|NA|NA
CASHFSQGYEQFF
TGTGCCAGTCATTTTTCCCAGGGCTATGAGCAGTTCTTC
>TRBV5-1|TRBJ2-7|NA|NA
CASSPEGGTYEQYF
TGCGCCAGCAGTCCGGAGGGTGGGACCTACGAGCAGTACTTC
>TRBV28|TRBJ1-1|NA|NA
CASSTDTGIQDTEAFF
TGTGCCAGCAGTACGGACACAGGGATTCAGGACACTGAAGCTTTCTTT
>TRBV30|TRBJ2-4|NA|NA
CAWSDWGEAKNIQYF
TGTGCCTGGAGTGACTGGGGGGAGGCCAAAAACATTCAGTACTTC
>TRBV11-2|TRBJ2-7|TRBD1|NA
CASGRDRAREQYF
TGTGCCAGCGGCCGGGACAGGGCTCGCGAGCAGTACTTC
>TRBV5-4|TRBJ1-5|TRBD1|NA
CASSLGGDSYSNQPQHF
TGTGCCAGCAGCTTGGGGGGGGACAGTTATAGCAATCAGCCCCAGCATTTT
>TRBV19|TRBJ1-5|NA|NA
CASSMGSGNQPQHF
TGTGCCAGTAGTATGGGGTCAGGGAATCAGCCCCAGCATTTT
>TRBV7-9|TRBJ2-5|TRBD2|NA
CASSLARSGETQYF
TGTGCCAGCAGCTTAGCGCGTAGCGGGGAGACCCAGTACTTC
>TRBV18|TRBJ1-1|NA|NA
CASSRDPGRDTEAFF
TGTGCCAGCTCACGGGACCCAGGGAGGGACACTGAAGCTTTCTTT
>TRBV2|TRBJ2-2|TRBD1|NA
CASRTRMRGDRGPGELFF
TGTGCCAGCAGGACCCGAATGAGGGGTGACAGGGGGCCCGGGGAGCTGTTTTTT
>TRBV2|TRBJ1-2|NA|NA
CASSEASQRADGYTF
TGTGCCAGCAGTGAAGCTTCACAGCGAGCGGATGGCTACACCTTC
>TRBV2|TRBJ1-6|NA|NA
CASRVAGLVSPLHF
TGTGCCAGCAGGGTGGCAGGGCTGGTTTCACCCCTCCACTTT
>TRBV2|TRBJ1-1|TRBD1|NA
CASMRGQGPFF
TGTGCCAGCATGAGAGGACAGGGCCCTTTCTTT
>TRBV7-8|TRBJ1-2|NA|NA
CASSPGRGSRGYTF
TGTGCCAGCAGCCCCGGGCGGGGGTCTCGGGGCTACACCTTC
>TRBV19|TRBJ1-1|NA|NA
CASSIVPGVIEAFF
TGTGCCAGTAGTATTGTACCAGGGGTTATCGAAGCTTTCTTT
>TRBV11-2|TRBJ2-7|NA|NA
CASRQNYEQYF
TGTGCCAGCAGACAAAACTACGAGCAGTACTTC
>TRBV19|TRBJ1-5|NA|NA
CASVKRTGAGKGNRNQPQHF
TGTGCCAGTGTCAAAAGGACGGGAGCTGGTAAAGGTAATCGCAATCAGCCCCAGCATTTT
>TRBV6-5|TRBJ2-1|NA|NA
CASRLSYNEQFF
TGTGCCAGCCGTCTGTCCTACAATGAGCAGTTCTTC
>TRBV14|TRBJ1-2|TRBD1|NA
CASSHQGTGLSGYTF
TGTGCCAGCAGCCACCAAGGGACAGGGCTGAGTGGCTACACCTTC
>TRBV28|TRBJ1-3|NA|NA
CASRAGLGAVEAIYF
TGTGCCAGCAGAGCAGGGTTGGGGGCCGTGGAGGCCATATATTTT
>TRBV5-6|TRBJ1-2|TRBD1|NA
CASSLGLGRGRPGGYTF
TGTGCCAGCAGCTTGGGTCTCGGCAGGGGGCGGCCGGGTGGCTACACCTTC
>TRBV7-3|TRBJ2-5|TRBD2|NA
CASSQAGGQAETQYF
TGTGCCAGCAGCCAAGCGGGGGGGCAAGCAGAGACCCAGTACTTC
>TRBV4-1|TRBJ1-1|NA|NA
CASSQVPGREAFF
TGCGCCAGCAGCCAAGTTCCGGGGAGAGAAGCTTTCTTT
>TRBV7-2|TRBJ2-5|NA|NA
CASSPQGHQETQYF
TGTGCCAGCAGCCCCCAGGGCCACCAAGAGACCCAGTACTTC
>TRBV10-3|TRBJ2-7|TRBD2|NA
CAISGKAGEGYEQYF
TGTGCCATCAGTGGTAAAGCGGGAGAAGGCTACGAGCAGTACTTC
>TRBV4-1|TRBJ2-5|TRBD2|NA
CASSQAPLAGGPETQYF
TGCGCCAGCAGCCAAGCACCTCTAGCGGGAGGGCCTGAGACCCAGTACTTC
>TRBV6-5|TRBJ2-3|TRBD1|NA
CASSYRAGGADTQYF
TGTGCCAGCAGTTACCGGGCAGGGGGAGCAGATACGCAGTATTTT
>TRBV18|TRBJ2-7|TRBD1|NA
CASSLTGGTYNEQYF
TGTGCCAGCTCACTAACAGGGGGTACATACAACGAGCAGTACTTC
>TRBV30|TRBJ2-2|NA|NA
CAWSRGLIAGELFF
TGTGCCTGGAGTCGAGGACTAATCGCGGGGGAGCTGTTTTTT
>TRBV11-3|TRBJ1-1|TRBD1|NA
CASSSYTIQGGDTEAFF
TGTGCCAGCAGCTCATATACTATACAGGGGGGCGACACTGAAGCTTTCTTT
>TRBV7-6|TRBJ2-7|NA|NA
CASSSSFSGLAYEQYF
TGTGCCAGCAGCTCCTCATTTAGCGGACTTGCCTACGAGCAGTACTTC
>TRBV5-1|TRBJ2-7|TRBD2|NA
CASSLAQTSGRGEQYF
TGCGCCAGCAGCTTGGCCCAGACTAGCGGGAGGGGAGAGCAGTACTTC
>TRBV5-1|TRBJ2-1|NA|NA
CASSLARGGELQQFF
TGCGCCAGCAGCTTGGCTCGGGGAGGTGAGCTCCAGCAGTTCTTC
>TRBV19|TRBJ1-2|NA|NA
CASSPARESSYGYTF
TGTGCCAGTAGCCCAGCCCGGGAAAGTAGCTATGGCTACACCTTC
>TRBV2|TRBJ2-7|NA|NA
CASTTIYEQYF
TGTGCCAGTACTACTATCTACGAGCAGTACTTC
>TRBV6-6|TRBJ2-5|NA|NA
CASSYGLAGETQYF
TGTGCCAGCAGTTACGGGCTAGCCGGGGAGACCCAGTACTTC
>TRBV18|TRBJ2-5|TRBD1|NA
CASSPWTGQETQYF
TGTGCCAGCTCACCCTGGACAGGCCAAGAGACCCAGTACTTC
>TRBV6-5|TRBJ1-2|NA|NA
CASSNAGRTAYGYTF
TGTGCCAGCAGTAACGCCGGTCGGACAGCGTATGGCTACACCTTC
>TRBV4-2|TRBJ2-1|NA|NA
CASSLLEYNEQFF
TGTGCCAGCAGCCTCCTGGAGTACAATGAGCAGTTCTTC
>TRBV18|TRBJ2-3|NA|once
CASSPRLLADTQYF
TGTGCCAGCTCACCACGGCTTTTGGCTGATACGCAGTATTTT
>TRBV6-1|TRBJ2-7|NA|NA
CASSEDGPRAYEQYF
TGTGCCAGCAGTGAAGACGGACCGAGGGCCTACGAGCAGTACTTC
>TRBV4-1|TRBJ1-1|TRBD1|once
CASRVQGLTEAFF
TGCGCCAGCAGAGTACAGGGGCTCACTGAAGCTTTCTTT
>TRBV28|TRBJ1-2|NA|NA
CASSYALPVYGYTF
TGTGCCAGCAGCTATGCCTTACCGGTCTATGGCTACACCTTC
>TRBV5-1|TRBJ1-1|TRBD1|few
CASSLDRGNTEAFF
TGCGCCAGCAGCTTGGACAGGGGGAACACTGAAGCTTTCTTT
>TRBV4-1|TRBJ2-3|TRBD2|NA
CASSLGLAGGDTQYF
TGCGCCAGCAGCCTGGGACTAGCGGGAGGAGATACGCAGTATTTT
>TRBV6-1|TRBJ1-1|NA|NA
CASSVREEAEAFF
TGTGCCAGCAGTGTGAGGGAAGAGGCTGAAGCTTTCTTT
>TRBV9|TRBJ1-1|NA|NA
CASSVTTTQAEAFF
TGTGCCAGCAGCGTCACAACCACCCAGGCTGAAGCTTTCTTT
>TRBV27|TRBJ1-4|NA|NA
CASTTYTQAVGEKLFF
TGTGCCAGCACTACCTATACACAGGCCGTCGGGGAAAAACTGTTTTTT
>TRBV10-3|TRBJ1-5|NA|NA
CAIKGDGSNQPQHF
TGTGCCATCAAGGGGGATGGAAGCAATCAGCCCCAGCATTTT
>TRBV10-2|TRBJ2-5|NA|NA
CASSEPRGYQETQYF
TGCGCCAGCAGTGAACCTAGGGGGTACCAAGAGACCCAGTACTTC
>TRBV5-1|TRBJ2-5|TRBD2|NA
CASSLGLAGGYQETQYF
TGCGCCAGCAGCTTGGGACTAGCGGGAGGGTACCAAGAGACCCAGTACTTC
>TRBV6-5|TRBJ2-1|TRBD2|NA
CASSYRPSGTGNEQFF
TGTGCCAGCAGTTACAGGCCTAGCGGGACGGGGAATGAGCAGTTCTTC
>TRBV28|TRBJ2-7|TRBD1|NA
CASSRWDRPNEQYF
TGTGCCAGCAGTCGGTGGGACAGGCCCAACGAGCAGTACTTC
>TRBV19|TRBJ2-7|TRBD2|NA
CASAGEGDSTYEQYF
TGTGCCAGTGCTGGGGAGGGTGATAGCACCTACGAGCAGTACTTC